This passage covers 25 T cell receptor beta chains from one sample sequenced in a study of blood T cells in healthy people across ages. It was with a sample-barcoded 5' primer and a J-beta primer mix that a second PCR of about 6 to 11 cycles was run. Each CDR3 protein is one row after TCRdb ran MiXCR on the 5' RACE reads. This table has 650,000 or so distinct CDR3 sequences, over 40% appearing once. The material sequenced was blood. The receptor source for this set is an elderly woman in good health.

This clonotype was seen many times. V is TRBV2 and J is TRBJ2-5; the D gene is possibly TRBD2 (6 bases). The CDR3 covers 11 residues. The V end was cut by 8 bases, the J end by 12 bases, with 16 bases between. Germline values: CDR1 SNHLY, CDR2 FYNNEI. The DNA of the CDR3 is TGTGCCAGCTCCGAATACGGGGGAGAGTACTTC. This encodes CASSEYGGEYF.

This clonotype was seen repeatedly, ten times or more. A much bigger clone sits one base away, suggesting this may be a read error. This rearrangement joins TRBV7-2 to TRBJ2-5; 9 positions match TRBD2. The J segment lost 11 bases and the V segment lost 2 bases, leaving 15 bases of the junction unmatched. This CDR3 comprises 16 residues. The V gene's germline CDR1 is SGHTA and CDR2 FQGNSA. CDR3 amino acids: CASSLRLAGLYNEQYF. Here the CDR3 DNA reads TGTGCCAGCAGCTTAAGGCTAGCGGGGTTGTACAATGAGCAGTACTTC.

The rearrangement uses TRBV7-2 and TRBJ2-7; 16 bases align to TRBD2. V shed 4 bases, J shed 12 bases, and the junction held 12 bases outside the gene matches. This CDR3 spans 16 amino acids. Germline lookup yields CDR1 SGHTA and CDR2 FQGNSA. The CDR3 here is CASSSSPGTSGGVWYF. The CDR3 region has the DNA TGTGCCAGCAGCTCGTCGCCCGGGACTAGCGGGGGGGTATGGTACTTC.

The V and J genes are TRBV28 and TRBJ1-2, with D possibly TRBD1 on 6 matching bases. V was pared by 7 bases and J by 5 bases, with 17 bases between. This CDR3 comprises 14 residues. Germline V gene sequence: CDR1 MDHEN, CDR2 SYDVKM. The CDR3 DNA is TGTGCCAGCACTACACCGGGGGCCGAATATGGCTACACCTTC. This sequence encodes CASTTPGAEYGYTF.

This clonotype appeared a single time. The junction does not match germline at one end; this may be a read error. V gene TRBV6-1 combines with J gene TRBJ2-7; 10 bases are a match to TRBD1. Germline V gene lookup returns CDR1 MNHNS and CDR2 SASEGT. The CDR3 runs 17 residues. The CDR3 nucleotides read TGTGCCAGCAGCTCCGACAGGGGGCGGAGTACAACCTACGAGCAGTATTTC. Translated, it gives CASSSDRGRSTTYEQYF.

J is TRBJ2-2 and V is TRBV3-1; D might be TRBD1 (5 bases). Trimming pared 1 base from V and 7 bases from J, leaving 10 bases between. CDR3 length: 14 amino acids. Germline-derived CDR1 and CDR2 are LGHDT and YNNKEL (reference sequence). CDR3 coding DNA: TGTGCCAGCAGCCAAGGAACAGGCCTCGGGGAGCTGTTTTTT. This gives the protein CASSQGTGLGELFF.

This clonotype was seen ten or more times. The chain carries TRBV3-1 and TRBJ1-5; D possibly corresponds to TRBD1 (5 bases). The V end was cut by 1 base, the J end by 5 bases, with 6 bases between. Germline V gene sequence: CDR1 LGHDT, CDR2 YNNKEL (reference sequence). The CDR3 contains 13 residues. Written as DNA, the CDR3 is TGTGCCAGCAGCCAAGCGGGGGATCAGCCCCAGCATTTT. Its translation: CASSQAGDQPQHF.

A remark on this clonotype: A much larger clone sits a single nucleotide away, making a read error possible. The genes are TRBV27 and TRBJ2-1, with D maybe TRBD2 (5 bases). CDR1 MNHEY and CDR2 SMNVEV come from the germline V gene (reference sequence). The CDR3 sequence is 12 residues long. The CDR3 coding sequence is TGTGCCTGCAGAGTTGACCAGCGGAAGCAGTTCTTC. Its protein product is CACRVDQRKQFF.

On this clonotype: Germline is not matched at one junction end, which may reflect a read error. J is TRBJ2-5 and V is TRBV7-7, with a possible D match to TRBD2 (5 bases). The CDR3 consists of 15 residues. Germline CDR1 and CDR2: SSHAT and FNYEAQ (reference sequence). This chain's CDR3 is CASSRSRAGMETQYF. The DNA of the CDR3 is TGTGCTAGCAGCAGATCGAGAGCCGGGATGGAGACCCAGTACTTC.

At least ten counts were recorded for this clonotype. This chain connects TRBV3-1 to TRBJ2-1; D is possibly TRBD2 (6 bases). The V gene lost 2 bases and the J gene lost 0 bases, with 11 bases spanning the gap. The CDR3 covers 16 residues. Germline V CDR1 and CDR2: LGHDT, YNNKEL (reference sequence). CDR3 nucleotide sequence: TGTGCCAGCAGCCAAAGTGGGCGGGGCTCCTACAATGAGCAGTTCTTC. Encoded protein: CASSQSGRGSYNEQFF.

This clonotype occurred a few times. The chain links TRBV9 to TRBJ2-1; 7 nucleotides align to TRBD1. Germline V gives CDR1 SGDLS, CDR2 YYNGEE. The CDR3 has 15 amino acids. Germline trimming cut 0 bases from V and 3 bases from J; bases unmatched to any gene: 3. The DNA of the CDR3 is TGTGCCAGCAGCGTAGGACAGGGTCTCTACAATGAGCAGTTCTTC. It specifies CASSVGQGLYNEQFF.

A word on this clonotype: This may come from a read error, since a much larger clone is one base off. The V gene is TRBV19, the J gene TRBJ2-1; TRBD2 matches 12 bases. The trim removed 7 bases at V and 7 bases at J, leaving 8 bases unmatched. This CDR3 has 15 amino acids. CDR1 is LNHDA and CDR2 is SQIVND in the germline V gene (reference sequence). CDR3 loop: CASNMTSGRANEQFF. CDR3 coding DNA: TGTGCCAGTAATATGACTAGCGGGAGAGCAAATGAGCAGTTCTTC.

CDR3 sequence reads: CASSLSTSVPGELFF. The CDR3 nucleotides are TGTGCCAGCAGCTTAAGCACTAGCGTTCCCGGGGAGCTGTTTTTT. The chain couples TRBV7-3 to TRBJ2-2; TRBD2 matches 7 bases. V gave up 1 base and J gave up 6 bases; unmatched junction bases: 5. CDR1 and CDR2 from the germline V gene are SGHTA and FQGTGA. The CDR3 totals 15 residues.

This clonotype was detected a few times. The chain links TRBV29-1 to TRBJ2-7, with 7 bases lining up with TRBD1. The CDR3 loop spans 14 amino acids. Germline V gene lookup returns CDR1 SQVTM and CDR2 ANQGSEA. J lost 3 bases, V lost 6 bases, and 11 bases had no gene match. CDR3 sequence reads: CSVAARTGGYEQYF. CDR3 sequence (DNA): TGCAGCGTAGCGGCTCGGACAGGCGGCTACGAGCAGTACTTC.

The chain uses TRBV6-5 and TRBJ2-4; D might be TRBD2 (6 bases). The end of the DNA aligns better with TRBJ2-7, so the J call may be wrong. The CDR3 is made up of 15 amino acids. Germline V gene lookup returns CDR1 MNHEY and CDR2 SVGAGI. The CDR3 loop reads CASSLVVGRAYEQYF. The CDR3, as DNA: TGTGCCAGCAGCCTCGTCGTCGGGAGAGCTTACGAGCAGTACTTC.

The V call is TRBV27, the J call TRBJ2-3; tentative D call: TRBD2 (6 bases). Trimming pared 2 bases from V and 0 bases from J, leaving 18 bases between. The CDR3 runs to 18 residues. CDR1 and CDR2 from the germline V gene are MNHEY and SMNVEV (reference sequence). The CDR3 region is CASSLNSGGLSSTDTQYF. CDR3 coding DNA: TGTGCCAGCAGTTTAAACTCCGGAGGGCTAAGTAGCACAGATACGCAGTATTTT.

CDR3 coding DNA: TGTGCCAGCAGTGTACAGGGGGCATGGGAAAAACTGTTTTTT. Translated: CASSVQGAWEKLFF. The V call is TRBV6-6, the J call TRBJ1-4; 9 bases match TRBD1. V lost 5 bases and J lost 8; bases outside the gene matches: 6. Germline CDR1 is MNHNY and CDR2 is SVGAGI (reference sequence). CDR3 length: 14 residues.

This clonotype was detected ten times or more. The V call is TRBV20-1, the J call TRBJ2-7; 8 bases line up with TRBD1. The germline gives CDR1 DFQATT, CDR2 SNEGSKA (reference sequence). This CDR3 comprises 12 residues. Losses at the gene ends were 3 bases for V and 3 bases for J; bases not matched to a gene: 1. This CDR3 reads CSARGTGYEQYF. The CDR3 coding sequence is TGCAGTGCTAGGGGGACAGGCTACGAGCAGTACTTC.

The genes are TRBV5-1 and TRBJ1-4; 9 bases agree with TRBD1. The germline V gene has CDR1 SGHRS and CDR2 YFSETQ. The length of the CDR3 is 15 residues. The V and J ends lost 4 bases and 5 bases, in that order; junction bases with no gene match: 6. The CDR3 reads CASSDGDRANEKLFF. DNA of the CDR3: TGCGCCAGCAGCGACGGGGACAGGGCGAATGAAAAACTGTTTTTT.

This clonotype was detected once. The chain links TRBV29-1 to TRBJ2-1; a weak D match, TRBD2 (6 bases). The CDR3 extends over 16 amino acids. V shed 2 bases and J shed 2 bases, with 16 bases lying between them. CDR1 is SQVTM, CDR2 ANQGSEA, per germline. The CDR3 nucleotides read TGCAGCGTTGAATGGGAGGACCCTCGGACCTACAATGAGCAGTTCTTC. Amino acid sequence: CSVEWEDPRTYNEQFF.

Details on this clonotype: A read error is possible here, since a much larger clone lies one base away. CDR3 region: CATESGEGADTQYF. CDR3 nucleotide sequence: TGTGCCACCGAAAGTGGGGAAGGAGCAGATACGCAGTATTTT. The V gene is TRBV10-3, the J gene TRBJ2-3; no definite D call. The V and J ends lost 10 bases and 4 bases respectively, with 18 bases between them. From germline, CDR1 is ENHRY and CDR2 SYGVKD. The CDR3 is made up of 14 amino acids.

The chain links TRBV7-9 to TRBJ2-7, with a tentative D call TRBD2 (5 bases). CDR1 is SEHNR and CDR2 is FQNEAQ in the germline V gene (reference sequence). V was pared by 5 bases and J by 2 bases, with 16 bases between. The CDR3 is 15 residues long. The CDR3 DNA reads TGTGCCAGCAGCCCGAGTAACGGGATAACCTACGAGCAGTACTTC. Translation gives CASSPSNGITYEQYF.

This clonotype has at least ten counts. V usage is TRBV29-1 and J usage is TRBJ2-5; 8 nucleotides align to TRBD1. Trimming cost V 3 bases and J 2 bases; bases outside gene matches: 5. The germline V gene encodes CDR1 SQVTM and CDR2 ANQGSEA. The CDR3 has 14 amino acids. CDR3 region: CSVDSGTGQETQYF. In DNA form, the CDR3 reads TGCAGCGTTGATTCGGGGACAGGTCAAGAGACCCAGTACTTC. Full variable domain (remainder filled in from reference TRBV29-1 and TRBJ2-5): SAVISQKPSRDICQRGTSLTIQCQVDSQVTMMFWYRQQPGQSLTLIATANQGSEATYESGFVIDKFPISRPNLTFSTLTVSNMSPEDSSIYLCSVDSGTGQETQYFGPGTRLLVL.

A word on this clonotype: A single base separates this from a much larger clone, so it may be a read error. The chain joins TRBV12-3 or TRBV12-4 to TRBJ2-5; 9 bases are shared with TRBD1. There are 16 residues in the CDR3. V gave up 7 bases and J gave up 11 bases; unmatched junction bases: 20. CDR3 bases: TGTGCCAGCACTCCTCGGACAGGGGAATCTTACAATGAGCAGTACTTC. Translated: CASTPRTGESYNEQYF.

The genes are TRBV18 and TRBJ1-2; no definite D call. V lost 5 bases and J lost 8, with 15 bases in between. The length of the CDR3 is 13 residues. Germline CDR1 KGHSH, CDR2 LQKENI. CDR3 region: CASSARVPEGYTF. The CDR3 region has the DNA TGTGCCAGCTCAGCCCGGGTCCCAGAGGGCTACACCTTC.